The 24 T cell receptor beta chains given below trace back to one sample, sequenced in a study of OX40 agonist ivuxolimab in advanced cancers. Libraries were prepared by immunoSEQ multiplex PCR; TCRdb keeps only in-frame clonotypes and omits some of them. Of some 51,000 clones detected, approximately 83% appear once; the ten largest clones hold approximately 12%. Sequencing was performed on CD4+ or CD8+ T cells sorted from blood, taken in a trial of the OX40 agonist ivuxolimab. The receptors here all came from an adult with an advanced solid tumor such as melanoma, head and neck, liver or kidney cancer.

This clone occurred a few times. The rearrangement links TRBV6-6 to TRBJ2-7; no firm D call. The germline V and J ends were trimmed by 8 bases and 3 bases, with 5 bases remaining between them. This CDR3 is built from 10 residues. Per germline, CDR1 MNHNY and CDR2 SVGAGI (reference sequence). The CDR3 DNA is TGTGCCAGCGGCGTCTACGAGCAGTACTTC. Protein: CASGVYEQYF.

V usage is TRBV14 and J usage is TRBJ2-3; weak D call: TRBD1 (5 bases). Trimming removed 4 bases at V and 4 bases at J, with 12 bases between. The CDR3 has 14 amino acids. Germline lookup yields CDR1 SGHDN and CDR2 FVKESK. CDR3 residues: CASSPEFRADTQYF. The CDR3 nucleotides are TGTGCCAGCAGCCCCGAATTCAGGGCAGATACGCAGTATTTT.

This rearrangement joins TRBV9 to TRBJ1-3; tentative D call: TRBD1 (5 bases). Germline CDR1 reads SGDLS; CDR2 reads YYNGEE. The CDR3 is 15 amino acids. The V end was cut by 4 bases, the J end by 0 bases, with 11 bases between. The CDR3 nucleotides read TGTGCCAGCAGCCAGGGACCGTCCTCTGGAAACACCATATATTTT. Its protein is CASSQGPSSGNTIYF.

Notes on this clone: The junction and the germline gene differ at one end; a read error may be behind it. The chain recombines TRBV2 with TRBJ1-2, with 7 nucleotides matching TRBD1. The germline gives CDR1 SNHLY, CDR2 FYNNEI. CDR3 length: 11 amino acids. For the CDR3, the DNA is TGTGCCAGCAGTGAAGCGGGACAGAACTGTTTC. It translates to CASSEAGQNCF.

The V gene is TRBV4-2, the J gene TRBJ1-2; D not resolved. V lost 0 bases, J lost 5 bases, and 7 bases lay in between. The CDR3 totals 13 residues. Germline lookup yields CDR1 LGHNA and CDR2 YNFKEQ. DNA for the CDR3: TGTGCCAGCAGCCAAGAACTGCTTTATGGCTACACCTTC. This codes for CASSQELLYGYTF.

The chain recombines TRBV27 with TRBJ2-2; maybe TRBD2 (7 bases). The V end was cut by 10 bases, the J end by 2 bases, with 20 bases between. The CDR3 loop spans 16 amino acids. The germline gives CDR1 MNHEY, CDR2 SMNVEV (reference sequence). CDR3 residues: CATRGGGGRNTGELFF. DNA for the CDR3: TGTGCCACGCGCGGAGGGGGGGGGAGAAACACCGGGGAGCTGTTTTTT.

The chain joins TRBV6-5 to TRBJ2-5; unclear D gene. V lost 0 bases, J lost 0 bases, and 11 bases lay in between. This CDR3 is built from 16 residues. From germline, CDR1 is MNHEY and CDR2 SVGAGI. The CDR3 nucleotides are TGTGCCAGCAGTTACTCTTCAGAAACGTACCAAGAGACCCAGTACTTC. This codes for CASSYSSETYQETQYF.

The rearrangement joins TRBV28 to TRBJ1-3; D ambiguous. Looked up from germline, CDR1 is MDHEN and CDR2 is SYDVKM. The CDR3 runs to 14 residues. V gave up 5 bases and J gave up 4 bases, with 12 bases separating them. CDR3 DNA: TGTGCCAGCAGTACCTTCCTCCAGGGAAACACCATATATTTT. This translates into CASSTFLQGNTIYF.

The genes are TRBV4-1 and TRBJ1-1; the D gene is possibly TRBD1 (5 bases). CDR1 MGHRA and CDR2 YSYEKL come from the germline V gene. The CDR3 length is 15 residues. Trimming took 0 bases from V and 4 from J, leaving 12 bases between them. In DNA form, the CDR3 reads TGCGCCAGCAGCCAAGAATGGGACTGGACCACTGAAGCTTTCTTT. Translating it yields CASSQEWDWTTEAFF.

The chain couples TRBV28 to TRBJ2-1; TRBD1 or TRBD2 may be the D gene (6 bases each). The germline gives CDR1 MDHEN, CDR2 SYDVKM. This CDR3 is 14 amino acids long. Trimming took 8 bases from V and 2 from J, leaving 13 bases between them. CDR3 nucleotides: TGTGCCAGCTCCGGGGGCCGCACCTACAATGAGCAGTTCTTC. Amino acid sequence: CASSGGRTYNEQFF.

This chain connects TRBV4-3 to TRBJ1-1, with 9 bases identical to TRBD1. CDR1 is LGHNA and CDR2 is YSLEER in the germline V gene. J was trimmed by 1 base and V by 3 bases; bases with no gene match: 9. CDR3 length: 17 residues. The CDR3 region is CASSHPGQGGRNTEAFF. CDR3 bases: TGCGCCAGCAGCCACCCGGGACAGGGAGGACGGAACACTGAAGCTTTCTTT.

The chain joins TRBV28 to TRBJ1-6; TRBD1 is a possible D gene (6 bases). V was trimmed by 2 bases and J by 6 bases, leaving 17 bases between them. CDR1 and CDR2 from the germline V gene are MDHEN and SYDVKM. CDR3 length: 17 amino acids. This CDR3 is CASSLTGTTLFNSPLHF. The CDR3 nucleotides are TGTGCCAGCAGTTTAACAGGGACCACCTTATTTAATTCACCCCTCCACTTT.

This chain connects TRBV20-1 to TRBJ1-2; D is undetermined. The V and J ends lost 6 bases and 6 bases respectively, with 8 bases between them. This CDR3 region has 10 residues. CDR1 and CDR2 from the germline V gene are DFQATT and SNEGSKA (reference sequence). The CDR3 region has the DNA TGCAGTGCAAGCCCTCATGGCTACACCTTC. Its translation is CSASPHGYTF.

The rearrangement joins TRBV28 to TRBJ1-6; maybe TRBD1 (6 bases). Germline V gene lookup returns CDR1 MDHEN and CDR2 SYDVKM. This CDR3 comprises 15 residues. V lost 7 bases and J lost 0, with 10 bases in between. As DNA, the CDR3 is TGTGCCAGCACCAGGGGAAGCTCCTATAATTCACCCCTCCACTTT. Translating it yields CASTRGSSYNSPLHF. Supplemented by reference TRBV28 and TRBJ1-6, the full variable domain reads DVKVTQSSRYLVKRTGEKVFLECVQDMDHENMFWYRQDPGLGLRLIYFSYDVKMKEKGDIPEGYSVSREKKERFSLILESASTNQTSMYLCASTRGSSYNSPLHFGNGTRLTVT.

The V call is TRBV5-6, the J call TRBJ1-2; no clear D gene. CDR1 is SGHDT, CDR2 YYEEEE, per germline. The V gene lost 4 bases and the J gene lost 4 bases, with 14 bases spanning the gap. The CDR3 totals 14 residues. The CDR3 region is CASSPGPEGYGYTF. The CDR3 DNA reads TGTGCCAGCAGCCCGGGTCCGGAGGGCTATGGCTACACCTTC.

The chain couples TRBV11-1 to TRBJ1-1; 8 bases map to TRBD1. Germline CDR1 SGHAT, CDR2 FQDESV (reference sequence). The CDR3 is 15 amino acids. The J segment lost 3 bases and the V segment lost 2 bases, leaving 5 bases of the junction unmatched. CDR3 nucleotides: TGTGCCAGCAGCTTATCTCAGGGGGCCCACACTGAAGCTTTCTTT. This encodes CASSLSQGAHTEAFF.

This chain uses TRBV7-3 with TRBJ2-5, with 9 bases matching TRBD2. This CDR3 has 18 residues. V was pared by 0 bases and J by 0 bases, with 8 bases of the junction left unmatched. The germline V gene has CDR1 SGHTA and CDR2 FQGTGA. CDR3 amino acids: CASSLTRGGAGYQETQYF. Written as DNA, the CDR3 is TGTGCCAGCAGCTTAACCCGCGGGGGGGCCGGGTACCAAGAGACCCAGTACTTC.

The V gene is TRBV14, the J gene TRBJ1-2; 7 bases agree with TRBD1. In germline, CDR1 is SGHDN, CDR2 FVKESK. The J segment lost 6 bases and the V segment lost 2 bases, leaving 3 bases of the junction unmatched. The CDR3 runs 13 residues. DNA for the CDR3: TGTGCCAGCAGCCAACCGGGACAGCATGGCTACACCTTC. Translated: CASSQPGQHGYTF.

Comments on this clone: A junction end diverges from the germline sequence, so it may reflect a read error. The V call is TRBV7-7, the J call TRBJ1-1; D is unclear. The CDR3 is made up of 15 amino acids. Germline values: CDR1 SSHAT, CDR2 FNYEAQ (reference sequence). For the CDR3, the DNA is TGTGCTAGCAGCTTATTAGGCAGCAAAGGGCCTGAAGCTTTCTTT. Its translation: CASSLLGSKGPEAFF.

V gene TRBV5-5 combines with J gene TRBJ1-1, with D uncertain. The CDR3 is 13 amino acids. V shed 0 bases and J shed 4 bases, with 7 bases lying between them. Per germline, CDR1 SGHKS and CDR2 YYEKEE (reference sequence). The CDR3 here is CASSLGVGTEAFF. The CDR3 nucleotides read TGTGCCAGCAGCTTGGGAGTGGGCACTGAAGCTTTCTTT.

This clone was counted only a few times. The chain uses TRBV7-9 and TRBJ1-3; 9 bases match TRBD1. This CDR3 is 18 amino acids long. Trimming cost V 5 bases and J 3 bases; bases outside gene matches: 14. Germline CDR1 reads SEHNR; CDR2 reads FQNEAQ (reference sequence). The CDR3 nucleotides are TGTGCCAGCAGCCCACCACCCTATCCGGGACAGGGTGGAAACACCATATATTTT. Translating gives CASSPPPYPGQGGNTIYF. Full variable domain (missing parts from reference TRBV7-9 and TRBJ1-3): DTGVSQNPRHKITKRGQNVTFRCDPISEHNRLYWYRQTLGQGPEFLTYFQNEAQLEKSRLLSDRFSAERPKGSFSTLEIQRTEQGDSAMYLCASSPPPYPGQGGNTIYFGEGSWLTVV.

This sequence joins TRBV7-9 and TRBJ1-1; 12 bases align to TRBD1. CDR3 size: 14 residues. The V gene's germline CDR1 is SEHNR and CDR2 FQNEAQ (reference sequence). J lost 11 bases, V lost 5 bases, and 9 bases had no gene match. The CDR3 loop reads CASSGRDRGPGAFF. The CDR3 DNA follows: TGTGCCAGCAGCGGCCGGGACAGGGGGCCTGGGGCTTTCTTT.

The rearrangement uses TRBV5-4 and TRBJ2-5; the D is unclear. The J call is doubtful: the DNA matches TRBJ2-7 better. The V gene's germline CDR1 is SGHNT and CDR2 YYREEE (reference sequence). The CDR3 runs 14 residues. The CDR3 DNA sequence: TGTGCCAGCAGCTTCGACCCCCCATCCTACGAGCAGTACTTC. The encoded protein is CASSFDPPSYEQYF.

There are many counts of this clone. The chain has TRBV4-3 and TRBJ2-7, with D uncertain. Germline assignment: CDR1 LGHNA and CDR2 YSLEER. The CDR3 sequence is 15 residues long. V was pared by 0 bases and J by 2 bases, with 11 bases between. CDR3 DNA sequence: TGCGCCAGCAGCCAAGATAGGCAAAACACCTACGAGCAGTACTTC. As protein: CASSQDRQNTYEQYF.